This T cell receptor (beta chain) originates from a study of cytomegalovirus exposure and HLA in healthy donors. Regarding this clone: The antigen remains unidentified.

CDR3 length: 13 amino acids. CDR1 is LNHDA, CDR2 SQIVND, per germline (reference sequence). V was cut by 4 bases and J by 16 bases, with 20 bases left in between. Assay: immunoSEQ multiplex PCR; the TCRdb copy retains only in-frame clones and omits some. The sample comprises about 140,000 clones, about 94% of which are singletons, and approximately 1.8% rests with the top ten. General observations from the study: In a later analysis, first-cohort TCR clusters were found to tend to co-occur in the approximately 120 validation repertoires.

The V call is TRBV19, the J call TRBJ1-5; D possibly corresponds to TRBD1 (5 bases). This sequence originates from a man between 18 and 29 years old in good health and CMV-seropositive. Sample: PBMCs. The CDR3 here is CASSTARKDGQHF. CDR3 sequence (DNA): TGTGCCAGTAGTACGGCCCGGAAGGACGGACAACATTTT.